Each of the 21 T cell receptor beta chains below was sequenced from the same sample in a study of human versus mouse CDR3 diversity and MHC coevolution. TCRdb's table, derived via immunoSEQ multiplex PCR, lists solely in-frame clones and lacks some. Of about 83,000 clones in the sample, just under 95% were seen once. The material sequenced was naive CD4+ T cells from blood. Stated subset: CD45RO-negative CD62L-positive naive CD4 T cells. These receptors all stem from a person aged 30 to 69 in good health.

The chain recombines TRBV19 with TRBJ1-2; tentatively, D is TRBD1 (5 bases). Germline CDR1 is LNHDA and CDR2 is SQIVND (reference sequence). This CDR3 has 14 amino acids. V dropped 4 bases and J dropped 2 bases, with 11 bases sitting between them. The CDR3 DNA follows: TGTGCCAGTAGTACGCGGGAGGGGAACTATGGCTACACCTTC. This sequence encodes CASSTREGNYGYTF.

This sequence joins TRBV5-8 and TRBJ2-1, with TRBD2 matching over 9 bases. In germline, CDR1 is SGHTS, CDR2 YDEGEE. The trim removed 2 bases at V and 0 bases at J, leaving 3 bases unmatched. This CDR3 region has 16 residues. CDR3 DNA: TGTGCCAGCAGCTTCCCACTAGCGGGCTCCTACAATGAGCAGTTCTTC. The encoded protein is CASSFPLAGSYNEQFF.

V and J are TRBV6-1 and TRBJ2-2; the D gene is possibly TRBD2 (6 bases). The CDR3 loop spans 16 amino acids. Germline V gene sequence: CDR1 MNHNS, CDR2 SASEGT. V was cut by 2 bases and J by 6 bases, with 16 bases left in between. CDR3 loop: CASSERGGVGAGELFF. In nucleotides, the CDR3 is TGTGCCAGCAGTGAAAGAGGAGGGGTCGGGGCCGGGGAGCTGTTTTTT.

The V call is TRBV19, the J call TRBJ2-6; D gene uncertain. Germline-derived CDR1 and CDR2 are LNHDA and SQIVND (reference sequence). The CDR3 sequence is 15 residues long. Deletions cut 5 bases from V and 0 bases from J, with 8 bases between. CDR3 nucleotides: TGTGCCAGTAGTGCCCAGGCCTCTGGGGCCAACGTCCTGACTTTC. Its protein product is CASSAQASGANVLTF.

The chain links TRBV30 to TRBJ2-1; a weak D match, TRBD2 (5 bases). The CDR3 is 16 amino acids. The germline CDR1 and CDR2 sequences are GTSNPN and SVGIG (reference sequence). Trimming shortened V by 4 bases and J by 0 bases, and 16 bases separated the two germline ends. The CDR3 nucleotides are TGTGCCTGGACCAGTGTGTATGGGAGCTCCTACAATGAGCAGTTCTTC. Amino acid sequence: CAWTSVYGSSYNEQFF.

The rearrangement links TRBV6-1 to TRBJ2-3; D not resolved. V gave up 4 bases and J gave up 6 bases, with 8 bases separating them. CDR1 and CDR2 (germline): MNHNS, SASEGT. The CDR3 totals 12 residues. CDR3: CASSVFRDTQYF. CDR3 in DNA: TGTGCCAGCAGTGTTTTTCGTGATACGCAGTATTTT.

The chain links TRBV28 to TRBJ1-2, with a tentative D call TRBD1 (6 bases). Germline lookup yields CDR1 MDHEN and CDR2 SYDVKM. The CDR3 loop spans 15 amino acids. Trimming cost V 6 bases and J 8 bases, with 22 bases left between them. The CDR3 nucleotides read TGTGCCAGCAGCCCAAGGGACAACCGCGTGAGGGGCTACACCTTC. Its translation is CASSPRDNRVRGYTF.

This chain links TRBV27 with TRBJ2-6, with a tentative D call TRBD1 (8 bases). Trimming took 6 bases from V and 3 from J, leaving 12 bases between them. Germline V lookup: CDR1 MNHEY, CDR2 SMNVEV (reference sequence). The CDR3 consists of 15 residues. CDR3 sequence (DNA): TGTGCCAGCAGCAACAGGGGGGGTGGGGCCAACGTCCTGACTTTC. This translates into CASSNRGGGANVLTF.

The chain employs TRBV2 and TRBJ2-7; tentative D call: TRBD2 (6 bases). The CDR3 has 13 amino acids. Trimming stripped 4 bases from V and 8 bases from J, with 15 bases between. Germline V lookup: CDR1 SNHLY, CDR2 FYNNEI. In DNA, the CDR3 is TGTGCCAGCAGTGCCGGAGGGACTTCAAAGCAGTACTTC. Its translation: CASSAGGTSKQYF.

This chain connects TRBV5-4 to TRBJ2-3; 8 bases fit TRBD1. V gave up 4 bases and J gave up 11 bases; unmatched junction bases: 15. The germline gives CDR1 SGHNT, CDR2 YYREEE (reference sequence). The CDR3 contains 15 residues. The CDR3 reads CASSQGQEPPEEQYF. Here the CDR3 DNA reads TGTGCCAGCAGCCAGGGACAGGAACCCCCGGAGGAGCAGTATTTT.

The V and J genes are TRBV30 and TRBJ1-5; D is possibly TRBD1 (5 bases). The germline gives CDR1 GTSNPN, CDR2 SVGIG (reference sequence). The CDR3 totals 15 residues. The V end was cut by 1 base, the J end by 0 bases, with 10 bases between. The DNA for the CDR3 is TGTGCCTGGAGTGGACAGTTAACTAGCAATCAGCCCCAGCATTTT. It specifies CAWSGQLTSNQPQHF.

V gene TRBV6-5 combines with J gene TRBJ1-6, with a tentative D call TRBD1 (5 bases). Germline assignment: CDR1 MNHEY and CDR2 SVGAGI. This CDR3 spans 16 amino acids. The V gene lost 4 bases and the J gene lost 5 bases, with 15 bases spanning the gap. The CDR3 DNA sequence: TGTGCCAGCAGTTTCCGACAGCTAGTTAATAATTCACCCCTCCACTTT. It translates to CASSFRQLVNNSPLHF.

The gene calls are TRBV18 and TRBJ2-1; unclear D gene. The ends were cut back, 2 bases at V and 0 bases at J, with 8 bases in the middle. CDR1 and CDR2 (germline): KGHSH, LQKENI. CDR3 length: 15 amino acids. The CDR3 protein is CASSPLWSSYNEQFF. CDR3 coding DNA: TGTGCCAGCTCACCATTGTGGAGCTCCTACAATGAGCAGTTCTTC.

DNA of the CDR3: TGCGCCAGCAGCTTATTGCAGGAGAACACTGAAGCTTTCTTT. This translates into CASSLLQENTEAFF. The rearrangement links TRBV5-1 to TRBJ1-1; D gene ambiguous. The ends were cut back, 2 bases at V and 1 base at J, with 9 bases in the middle. CDR3 length: 14 residues. The germline gives CDR1 SGHRS, CDR2 YFSETQ.

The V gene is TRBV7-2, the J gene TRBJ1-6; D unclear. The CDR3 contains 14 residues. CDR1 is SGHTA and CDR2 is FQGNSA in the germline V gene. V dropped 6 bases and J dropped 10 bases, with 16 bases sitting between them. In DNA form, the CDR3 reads TGTGCCAGCAGGGAGGGTGTGCCAGGATCACCCCTCCACTTT. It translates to CASREGVPGSPLHF.

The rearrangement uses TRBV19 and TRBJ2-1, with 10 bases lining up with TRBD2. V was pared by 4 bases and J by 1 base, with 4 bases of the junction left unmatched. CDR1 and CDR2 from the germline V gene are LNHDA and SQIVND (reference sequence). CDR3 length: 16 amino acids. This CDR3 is CASSSSGRFSYNEQFF. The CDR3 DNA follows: TGTGCCAGTAGTAGTAGCGGGAGGTTTTCCTACAATGAGCAGTTCTTC.

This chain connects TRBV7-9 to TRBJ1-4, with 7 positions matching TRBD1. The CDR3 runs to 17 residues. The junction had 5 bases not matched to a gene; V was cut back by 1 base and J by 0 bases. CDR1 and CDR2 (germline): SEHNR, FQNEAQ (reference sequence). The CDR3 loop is CASSLDRDSATNEKLFF. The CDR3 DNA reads TGTGCCAGCAGCTTAGATAGGGACAGTGCAACTAATGAAAAACTGTTTTTT.

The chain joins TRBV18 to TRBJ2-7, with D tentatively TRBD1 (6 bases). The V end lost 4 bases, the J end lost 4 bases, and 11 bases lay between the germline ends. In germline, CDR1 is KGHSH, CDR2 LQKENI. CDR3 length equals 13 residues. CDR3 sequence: CASSQTGTYEQYF. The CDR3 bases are TGTGCCAGCTCACAAACCGGGACATACGAGCAGTACTTC. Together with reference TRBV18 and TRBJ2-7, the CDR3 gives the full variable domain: NAGVMQNPRHLVRRRGQEARLRCSPMKGHSHVYWYRQLPEEGLKFMVYLQKENIIDESGMPKERFSAEFPKEGPSILRIQQVVRGDSAAYFCASSQTGTYEQYFGPGTRLTVT.

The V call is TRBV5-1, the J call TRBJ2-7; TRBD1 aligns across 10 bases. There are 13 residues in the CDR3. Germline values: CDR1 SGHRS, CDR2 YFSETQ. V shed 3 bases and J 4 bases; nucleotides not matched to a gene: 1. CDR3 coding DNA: TGCGCCAGCAGCTCGGGACAGGGGTACGAGCAGTACTTC. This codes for CASSSGQGYEQYF.

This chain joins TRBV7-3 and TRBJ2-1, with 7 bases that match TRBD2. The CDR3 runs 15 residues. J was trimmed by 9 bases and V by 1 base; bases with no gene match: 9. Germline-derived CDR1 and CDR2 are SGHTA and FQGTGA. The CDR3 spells CASSLNLERGGEQFF. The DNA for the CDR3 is TGTGCCAGCAGCTTAAATCTGGAGCGGGGAGGTGAGCAGTTCTTC.

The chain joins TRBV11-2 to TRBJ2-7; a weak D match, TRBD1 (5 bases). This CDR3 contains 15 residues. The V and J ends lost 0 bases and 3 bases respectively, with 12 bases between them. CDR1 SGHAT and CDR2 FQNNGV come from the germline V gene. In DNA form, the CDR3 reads TGTGCCAGCAGCTTAGAGACAGCCCCACGCTACGAGCAGTACTTC. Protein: CASSLETAPRYEQYF. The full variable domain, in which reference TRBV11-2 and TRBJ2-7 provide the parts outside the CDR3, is EAGVAQSPRYKIIEKRQSVAFWCNPISGHATLYWYQQILGQGPKLLIQFQNNGVVDDSQLPKDRFSAERLKGVDSTLKIQPAKLEDSAVYLCASSLETAPRYEQYFGPGTRLTVT.